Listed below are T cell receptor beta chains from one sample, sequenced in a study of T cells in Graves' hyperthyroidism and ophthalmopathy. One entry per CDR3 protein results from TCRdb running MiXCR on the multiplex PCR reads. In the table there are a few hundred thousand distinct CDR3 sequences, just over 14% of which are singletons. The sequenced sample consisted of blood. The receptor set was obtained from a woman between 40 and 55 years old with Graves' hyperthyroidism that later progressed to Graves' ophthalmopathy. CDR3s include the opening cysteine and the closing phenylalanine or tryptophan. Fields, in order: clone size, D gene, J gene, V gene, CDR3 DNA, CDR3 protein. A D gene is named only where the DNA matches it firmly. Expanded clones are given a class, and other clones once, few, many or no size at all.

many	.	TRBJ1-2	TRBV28	TGTGCCAGCAGTCTCTGGACAGTTTCTGGCTACACCTTC	CASSLWTVSGYTF
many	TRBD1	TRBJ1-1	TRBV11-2	TGTGCCAGCAGCCGAACCGACAGGGTAGGCACTGAAGCTTTCTTT	CASSRTDRVGTEAFF
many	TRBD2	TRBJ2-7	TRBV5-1	TGCGCCAGCAGGAACGAGAAGCGGGGGACCTACGAGCAGTACTTC	CASRNEKRGTYEQYF
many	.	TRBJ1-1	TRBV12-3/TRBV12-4	TGTGCCAGCAGTAGGTCCGTGAAGGCTTTCTTT	CASSRSVKAFF
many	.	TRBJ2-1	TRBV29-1	TGCAGCGTTGAAGGCCAAAGACACTACAATGAGCAGTTCTTC	CSVEGQRHYNEQFF
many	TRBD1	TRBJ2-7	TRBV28	TGTGCCAGCAGTTTAGGGACAGGGGGCCCGTACGAGCAGTACTTC	CASSLGTGGPYEQYF
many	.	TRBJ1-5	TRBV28	TGTGCCAGCAGTTTATTATGGCCGATGCTCAATCAGCCCCAGCATTTT	CASSLLWPMLNQPQHF
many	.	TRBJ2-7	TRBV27	TGTGCCAGCAGCCATTCAGGGGCCGACTACGAGCAGTACTTC	CASSHSGADYEQYF
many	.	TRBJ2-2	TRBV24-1	TGTGCCACCAGTGTGAGCGGGCTGAACACCGGGGAGCTGTTTTTT	CATSVSGLNTGELFF
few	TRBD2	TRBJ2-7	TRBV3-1	TGTGCCAGCAGCCCTGGGACTAGCGGAAAATACGAGCAGTACTTC	CASSPGTSGKYEQYF
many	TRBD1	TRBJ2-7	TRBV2	TGTGCCAGCAAGTTCGGGACAGGGCGCTACGAGCAGTACTTC	CASKFGTGRYEQYF
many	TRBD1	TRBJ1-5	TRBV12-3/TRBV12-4	TGTGCCAGCACACTACAGGGGGAACTTAATCAGCCCCAGCATTTT	CASTLQGELNQPQHF
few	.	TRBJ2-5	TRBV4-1	TGCGCCAGCAGCCAAGGCCCCGGGTCCTTCCAGTACTTC	CASSQGPGSFQYF
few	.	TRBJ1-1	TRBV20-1	TGCAGTGCTGTTAACATAGGAGAGGGCACTGAAGCTTTCTTT	CSAVNIGEGTEAFF
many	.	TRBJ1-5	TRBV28	TGTGCCAGCAGTTTACGGCAGACCGGTCATTGGAAGCCCCAGCATTTT	CASSLRQTGHWKPQHF
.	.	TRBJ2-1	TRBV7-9	TGTGCCAGCAGCTTAAGGCTAGCGAGCTACAATGAGCAGTTCTTC	CASSLRLASYNEQFF
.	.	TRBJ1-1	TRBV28	TGTGCCAGCAGTCCCTATCCCGTTGAAGCTTTCTTT	CASSPYPVEAFF
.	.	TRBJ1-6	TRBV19	TGTGCCAGTAGTATGTTGACGCCGAGCTCCTATAATTCACCCCTCCACTTT	CASSMLTPSSYNSPLHF
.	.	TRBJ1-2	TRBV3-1	TGTGCCAGCAGACCCTCAGGGGAGGTTGGCTACACCTTC	CASRPSGEVGYTF
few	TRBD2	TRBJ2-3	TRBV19	TGTGCCAGTAGTTCGTATAGCGGGAGGGACAGCACAGATACGCAGTATTTT	CASSSYSGRDSTDTQYF
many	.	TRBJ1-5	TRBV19	TGTGCCAGTAGCAACGGCTGGAATCAGCCCCAGCATTTT	CASSNGWNQPQHF
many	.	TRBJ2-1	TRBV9	TGTGCCAGCAGCGTAGGAGGGCGAGGGTACAATGAGCAGTTCTTC	CASSVGGRGYNEQFF
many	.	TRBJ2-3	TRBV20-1	TGCAGTGCCCGAGAAGATACGCAGTATTTT	CSAREDTQYF
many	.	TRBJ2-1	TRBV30	TGTGCCTGGAGTGTACGACACCCCCTCGGGGAGCAGTTCTTC	CAWSVRHPLGEQFF
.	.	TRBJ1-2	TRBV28	TGTGCCAGCAGACCCGGACAGCCTAACTATGGCTACACCTTC	CASRPGQPNYGYTF
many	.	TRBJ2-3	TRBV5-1	TGCGCCAGCAGCCCTGCTTCGGACAGCACAGATACGCAGTATTTT	CASSPASDSTDTQYF
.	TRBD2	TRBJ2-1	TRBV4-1	TGCGCCAGCAGCCAAGACAGCGGGGACCACAATGAGCAGTTCTTC	CASSQDSGDHNEQFF
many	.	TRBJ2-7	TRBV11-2	TGTGCCAGCAGCTTAGGGGGTTGGAACGAGCAGTACTTC	CASSLGGWNEQYF
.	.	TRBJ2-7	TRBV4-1	TGCGCCGGCAGCCAAGGGGGGTCCGAGCAGTACTTC	CAGSQGGSEQYF
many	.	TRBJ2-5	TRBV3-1	TGTGCCAGCAGCCAAGATTCACTCGGGGAGACCCAGTACTTC	CASSQDSLGETQYF
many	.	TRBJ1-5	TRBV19	TGTGCCAGTAGTAGAGAGAAGTATCAGCCCCAGCATTTT	CASSREKYQPQHF
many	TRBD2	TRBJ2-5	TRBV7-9	TGTGCCAGCAGCTTAGTAGGGAGGGCCCAAGAGACCCAGTACTTC	CASSLVGRAQETQYF